The rows below give T cell receptor beta chains drawn from one sample of a study of T cells after yellow fever vaccination. TCRdb recomputed calls from the 5' RACE reads with MiXCR, one row per CDR3 protein. Here the sample spans over 300,000 distinct CDR3 sequences, 6.5% to 8.5% being singletons. The starting material was PBMCs, obtained roughly seven weeks after the first yellow fever vaccination. These receptors were collected from a man aged 18 to 29 who received the YFV17D yellow fever vaccine. The CDR3 runs from the conserved cysteine through the conserved F or W. A D gene is named only where the DNA matches it firmly. Clone size is not always given. Where it is, it says once, few, many or a class for expanded clones.

TRBV5-4,TRBJ2-1,-,-,CASSLAGANSYNEQFF,TGTGCCAGCAGCTTGGCCGGGGCAAACTCCTACAATGAGCAGTTCTTC
TRBV18,TRBJ1-5,many,TRBD1,CASSVTGGHNQPQHF,TGTGCCAGCTCAGTTACAGGGGGCCACAATCAGCCCCAGCATTTT
TRBV2,TRBJ2-1,few,TRBD2,CASSVERGSYNEQFF,TGTGCCAGCAGTGTCGAGCGGGGGTCATACAATGAGCAGTTCTTC
TRBV20-1,TRBJ1-4,many,TRBD1,CSAREDRGVGKLFF,TGCAGTGCTAGGGAGGACAGGGGAGTCGGAAAACTGTTTTTT
TRBV4-1,TRBJ1-1,many,TRBD1,CASSHSRQGGTEAFF,TGCGCCAGCAGCCACAGTAGACAGGGAGGCACTGAAGCTTTCTTT
TRBV20-1,TRBJ1-2,few,-,CSAREGAGSGYTF,TGCAGTGCTAGAGAGGGGGCGGGGAGTGGCTACACCTTC
TRBV6-5,TRBJ2-1,many,TRBD2,CASRIPGLDDNEQFF,TGTGCCAGCAGGATCCCGGGACTAGACGACAATGAGCAGTTCTTC
TRBV6-4,TRBJ2-3,many,TRBD2,CASSDSASGSTDTQYF,TGTGCCAGCAGTGACTCGGCTAGCGGGAGCACAGATACGCAGTATTTT
TRBV7-3,TRBJ2-2,-,-,CASSLMTGELFF,TGTGCCAGCAGCTTAATGACCGGGGAGCTGTTTTTT
TRBV10-3,TRBJ1-5,-,-,CAISAGIGSNQPQHF,TGTGCCATCAGTGCAGGGATTGGGAGCAATCAGCCCCAGCATTTT
TRBV5-1,TRBJ2-1,many,-,CASSLVEEGEQFF,TGCGCCAGCAGCTTGGTAGAGGAGGGTGAGCAGTTCTTC
TRBV7-2,TRBJ1-6,few,-,CASNEPPGSPLHF,TGTGCCAGCAACGAGCCCCCTGGTTCACCCCTCCACTTT
TRBV6-2/TRBV6-3,TRBJ2-7,-,TRBD1,CASSYSSRQGRYEQYF,TGTGCCAGCAGTTACTCAAGCCGACAGGGTCGCTACGAGCAGTACTTC
TRBV4-3,TRBJ1-4,many,-,CASSQDRGTGTNEKLFF,TGCGCCAGCAGCCAAGATCGAGGGACGGGGACTAATGAAAAACTGTTTTTT
TRBV7-8,TRBJ1-1,many,-,CASSLYQHAEAFF,TGTGCCAGCAGCCTTTACCAGCACGCTGAAGCTTTCTTT
TRBV5-1,TRBJ1-2,many,-,CASSFGSYGYTF,TGCGCCAGCAGCTTCGGGTCTTATGGCTACACCTTC
TRBV6-1,TRBJ1-4,few,TRBD1,CATSGPGGRNEKLFF,TGTGCCACCTCGGGGCCAGGGGGCCGAAATGAAAAACTGTTTTTT
TRBV6-5,TRBJ2-3,few,-,CASSYGGTQYF,TGTGCCAGCAGTTACGGCGGTACGCAGTATTTT
TRBV6-5,TRBJ1-1,-,TRBD1,CASSYRGPLNTEAFF,TGTGCCAGCAGCTACAGGGGTCCCCTGAACACTGAAGCTTTCTTT
TRBV7-2,TRBJ2-1,many,TRBD2,CASSPPQRGGIEQFF,TGTGCCAGCAGCCCACCCCAGCGGGGGGGTATTGAGCAGTTCTTC
TRBV5-1,TRBJ2-5,few,TRBD2,CASSLDSQRGDRRTQYF,TGCGCCAGCAGCTTGGATAGCCAGCGGGGGGACCGTCGGACCCAGTACTTC
TRBV29-1,TRBJ1-2,-,-,CSVWDLYGYTF,TGCAGCGTCTGGGATCTCTATGGCTACACCTTC
TRBV6-5,TRBJ2-6,-,TRBD1,CASSYDRTGSGANVLTF,TGTGCCAGCAGTTACGATCGGACAGGGTCTGGGGCCAACGTCCTGACTTTC